Shown below are 15 T cell receptor beta chains from a single sample sequenced in a study of blood T cell repertoires in COVID-19. TCRdb's copy holds only in-frame clones and misses some; the assay was immunoSEQ multiplex PCR. The profile covers about 350,000 clones, with approximately 91% appearing a single time and about 6.7% taken by the ten largest. The sequencing input was peripheral blood. These receptors were collected from a woman between 65 and 79 years old with COVID-19, enrolled during active disease.

The chain couples TRBV5-4 to TRBJ1-1, with 8 bases identical to TRBD1. This CDR3 region has 15 residues. CDR1 SGHNT and CDR2 YYREEE come from the germline V gene (reference sequence). V lost 0 bases to trimming and J lost 4 bases; unmatched junction nucleotides: 5. CDR3 nucleotides: TGTGCCAGCAGCTTGGCCCTTACAGGGGGCACTGAAGCTTTCTTT. As protein: CASSLALTGGTEAFF.

This clone appeared a single time. The chain links TRBV5-1 to TRBJ1-6, with a weak D call TRBD1 (5 bases). This CDR3 is built from 13 residues. Per the germline V gene, CDR1 is SGHRS and CDR2 is YFSETQ. Trimming removed 3 bases from V and 7 bases from J, with 8 bases in between. DNA of the CDR3: TGCGCCAGCAGCTCCCGACAGAATTCACCCCTCCACTTT. It translates to CASSSRQNSPLHF.

The genes are TRBV7-2 and TRBJ2-3, with TRBD2 matching over 9 bases. Germline loops: CDR1 SGHTA, CDR2 FQGNSA. With 4 bases clipped from V and 15 bases from J, the junction kept 8 bases outside the gene matches. The CDR3 is 12 residues long. CDR3: CASSSLLSGGYF. CDR3 in DNA: TGTGCCAGCAGCTCCCTGCTTAGCGGGGGATATTTT.

The chain employs TRBV5-4 and TRBJ2-2, with 12 bases matching TRBD2. Germline CDR1 and CDR2: SGHNT and YYREEE (reference sequence). V shed 1 base and J 4 bases; nucleotides not matched to a gene: 8. The CDR3 extends over 18 amino acids. The CDR3 nucleotides read TGTGCCAGCAGCTTGTCCCTAGCGGGGGGGCCAGGCACCGGGGAGCTGTTTTTT. Protein sequence: CASSLSLAGGPGTGELFF.

The chain joins TRBV28 to TRBJ2-6, with 7 bases aligning to TRBD1. The J segment lost 2 bases and the V segment lost 8 bases, leaving 3 bases of the junction unmatched. There are 14 residues in the CDR3. CDR1 is MDHEN and CDR2 is SYDVKM in the germline V gene. The CDR3 loop is CASFDRAGANVLTF. The CDR3 DNA is TGTGCCAGCTTCGACAGGGCTGGGGCCAACGTCCTGACTTTC.

This clone occurred a few times. V gene TRBV2 combines with J gene TRBJ1-2; 9 bases align to TRBD1. The germline V gene encodes CDR1 SNHLY and CDR2 FYNNEI. V shed 10 bases and J 8 bases; nucleotides not matched to a gene: 14. The CDR3 totals 14 residues. CDR3 in DNA: TGTGCCACCAACACCAGGACAGGGGCACAAGGCTACACCTTC. This translates into CATNTRTGAQGYTF.

The rearrangement links TRBV9 to TRBJ2-5, with a tentative D call TRBD1 (6 bases). V gave up 3 bases and J gave up 2 bases, with 14 bases separating them. This CDR3 contains 15 residues. Germline CDR1 is SGDLS and CDR2 is YYNGEE. The CDR3 DNA sequence: TGTGCCAGCAGCGCTATTGGACAGATGCAAGAGACCCAGTACTTC. Translating it yields CASSAIGQMQETQYF.

The chain couples TRBV5-1 to TRBJ2-7, with TRBD1 identical over 9 bases. Germline CDR1 is SGHRS and CDR2 is YFSETQ. CDR3 length: 12 amino acids. The trim removed 4 bases at V and 5 bases at J, leaving 1 base unmatched. This CDR3 reads CASSRDRDEQYF. CDR3 in DNA: TGCGCCAGCAGCCGGGACAGGGACGAGCAGTACTTC.

This clone showed up just a few times. This sequence joins TRBV9 and TRBJ2-7, with D possibly matching TRBD1 (6 bases). V was cut by 0 bases and J by 7 bases, with 17 bases left in between. The CDR3 has 15 amino acids. In germline, CDR1 is SGDLS, CDR2 YYNGEE. The CDR3 DNA is TGTGCCAGCAGCGTAGGGGTGGCAGGGGATGGGGAGCAGTACTTC. It is translated as CASSVGVAGDGEQYF.

The V call is TRBV12-3 or TRBV12-4, the J call TRBJ1-2; D may be TRBD1 (5 bases). Trimming stripped 5 bases from V and 8 bases from J, with 15 bases between. The CDR3 sequence is 13 residues long. The CDR3 DNA sequence: TGTGCCAGCAGTCGCGGGACCAAGAGAGGCTACACCTTC. Translation: CASSRGTKRGYTF.

This clone showed up just a few times. The V call is TRBV5-1, the J call TRBJ1-1; 10 bases are a match to TRBD1. V lost 4 bases to trimming and J lost 4 bases; unmatched junction nucleotides: 10. This CDR3 is built from 16 residues. Germline V gene lookup returns CDR1 SGHRS and CDR2 YFSETQ. The CDR3 bases are TGCGCCAGCAGCGGGGGACAGGGGTTAGGGCGCACTGAAGCTTTCTTT. Its translation is CASSGGQGLGRTEAFF.

The CDR3 spells CASSQGTLGYTF. For the CDR3, the DNA is TGTGCCAGCAGTCAGGGAACCCTTGGCTACACCTTC. J is TRBJ1-2 and V is TRBV28; the D gene is possibly TRBD1 (5 bases). This CDR3 has 12 amino acids. The germline V gene encodes CDR1 MDHEN and CDR2 SYDVKM. V lost 5 bases and J 7 bases, leaving 11 bases between the germline ends.

This clone occurred once. V and J are TRBV4-2 and TRBJ1-1; 8 positions match TRBD1. V lost 3 bases to trimming and J lost 4 bases; unmatched junction nucleotides: 7. Germline loops: CDR1 LGHNA, CDR2 YNFKEQ. The CDR3 is made up of 15 amino acids. CDR3 in DNA: TGTGCCAGCAGCCACCCGGACAGGGATGGCACTGAAGCTTTCTTT. Translated, it gives CASSHPDRDGTEAFF.

The V call is TRBV30, the J call TRBJ1-5, with D perhaps matching TRBD1 (5 bases). Between the trimmed V and J ends, which lost 2 bases and 4 bases, there was a span of 9 bases. The CDR3 is 13 residues long. Germline V lookup: CDR1 GTSNPN, CDR2 SVGIG (reference sequence). The CDR3 reads CAWSKQANQPQHF. The CDR3, as DNA: TGTGCCTGGAGTAAACAGGCGAATCAGCCCCAGCATTTT.

This clone was observed a few times. The rearrangement joins TRBV2 to TRBJ1-1, with D possibly matching TRBD1 (6 bases). In germline, CDR1 is SNHLY, CDR2 FYNNEI. V shed 7 bases and J shed 1 base, with 10 bases lying between them. CDR3 size: 13 residues. CDR3 coding DNA: TGTGCCAGCAACTTACAGGGGAACACTGAAGCTTTCTTT. This codes for CASNLQGNTEAFF.